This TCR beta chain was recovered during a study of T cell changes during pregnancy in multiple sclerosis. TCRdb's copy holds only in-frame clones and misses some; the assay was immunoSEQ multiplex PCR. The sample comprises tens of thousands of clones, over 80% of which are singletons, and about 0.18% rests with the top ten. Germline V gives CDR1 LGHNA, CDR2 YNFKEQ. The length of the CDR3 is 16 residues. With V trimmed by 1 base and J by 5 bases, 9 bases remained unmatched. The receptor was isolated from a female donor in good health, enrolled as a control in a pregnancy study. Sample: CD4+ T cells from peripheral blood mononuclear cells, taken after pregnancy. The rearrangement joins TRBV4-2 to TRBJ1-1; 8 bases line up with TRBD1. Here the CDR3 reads CASSQVDRVGGTEAFF. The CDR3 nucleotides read TGTGCCAGCAGCCAAGTGGACAGGGTGGGGGGGACTGAAGCTTTCTTT.